The rows below give T cell receptor beta chains drawn from one sample of a study of T cells in narcolepsy. Here immunoSEQ multiplex PCR was the method, and the copy in TCRdb shows in-frame clones only, minus some. Seen here are about 32,000 clones, about nine tenths observed once, and the top ten hold more than 0.65%. The sequencing input was CD45RA- memory CD4+ T cells from PBMCs. Every receptor here comes from a human donor with narcolepsy. Both conserved end residues are part of each CDR3. A D gene is named only where the DNA matches it firmly. Clone size is not always given. Where it is, it says once, few, many or a class for expanded clones.

clone_size: NA; d_call: NA; v_call: TRBV15; j_call: TRBJ1-1; cdr3_nt: TGTGCCACCAGCGGGAGGTCAGGACAGACCTTGAACACTGAAGCTTTCTTT; cdr3_aa: CATSGRSGQTLNTEAFF
clone_size: NA; d_call: NA; v_call: TRBV10-3; j_call: TRBJ1-2; cdr3_nt: TGTGCCATCAGTGAAGTGGCTGGTGGCTACACCTTC; cdr3_aa: CAISEVAGGYTF
clone_size: NA; d_call: NA; v_call: TRBV2; j_call: TRBJ1-5; cdr3_nt: TGTGCCAGCAGTGATCTGGGTGGTGTCAATCAGCCCCAGCATTTT; cdr3_aa: CASSDLGGVNQPQHF
clone_size: NA; d_call: NA; v_call: TRBV7-2; j_call: TRBJ2-7; cdr3_nt: TGTGCCAGCAGCTTAGCGGGGGGTTCCTACGAGCAGTACTTC; cdr3_aa: CASSLAGGSYEQYF
clone_size: medium-sized; d_call: NA; v_call: TRBV7-3; j_call: TRBJ2-1; cdr3_nt: TGTGCCAGCGGAGGCGGTCCAGGGAGAAACAATGAGCAGTTCTTC; cdr3_aa: CASGGGPGRNNEQFF
clone_size: NA; d_call: NA; v_call: TRBV7-2; j_call: TRBJ2-5; cdr3_nt: TGTGCCAGCAGCCCAGCCCAAGAGACCCAGTACTTC; cdr3_aa: CASSPAQETQYF
clone_size: NA; d_call: NA; v_call: TRBV11-3; j_call: TRBJ2-5; cdr3_nt: TGTGCCAGCAGCCTCCTGCCCTCCATCGCGCGAGGAGAGACCCAGTACTTC; cdr3_aa: CASSLLPSIARGETQYF
clone_size: NA; d_call: TRBD1; v_call: TRBV2; j_call: TRBJ1-2; cdr3_nt: TGTGCCAGCAGGGGGACAGGGGCCGGATATGGCTACACCTTC; cdr3_aa: CASRGTGAGYGYTF
clone_size: NA; d_call: NA; v_call: TRBV7-2; j_call: TRBJ1-5; cdr3_nt: TGTGCCAGCAGCCTGGGAGTCAGCCCCGTTTATAGCAATCAGCCCCAGCATTTT; cdr3_aa: CASSLGVSPVYSNQPQHF
clone_size: NA; d_call: NA; v_call: TRBV28; j_call: TRBJ2-3; cdr3_nt: TGTGCCAGCAGTTTGGCGGCAGGGACAGATACGCAGTATTTT; cdr3_aa: CASSLAAGTDTQYF
clone_size: NA; d_call: TRBD1; v_call: TRBV5-1; j_call: TRBJ2-3; cdr3_nt: TGCGCCAGCAGCTTGGAGGGGGCAGGGAGCACAGATACGCAGTATTTT; cdr3_aa: CASSLEGAGSTDTQYF
clone_size: NA; d_call: NA; v_call: TRBV28; j_call: TRBJ1-5; cdr3_nt: TGTGCCAGCAGTCACCTCCAGGGCGATCAGCCCCAGCATTTT; cdr3_aa: CASSHLQGDQPQHF
clone_size: NA; d_call: NA; v_call: TRBV9; j_call: TRBJ2-3; cdr3_nt: TGTGCCAGCAGCGTAGTGCCCAGCGGTAGCACAGATACGCAGTATTTT; cdr3_aa: CASSVVPSGSTDTQYF
clone_size: NA; d_call: NA; v_call: TRBV2; j_call: TRBJ1-5; cdr3_nt: TGTGCCAGCAGGATCGAGCGGGATCAGCCCCAGCATTTT; cdr3_aa: CASRIERDQPQHF
clone_size: NA; d_call: TRBD2; v_call: TRBV5-4; j_call: TRBJ2-1; cdr3_nt: TGTGCCAGCAGCTCCGGGACTAGCGGAGTGGGCTCCTACAATGAGCAGTTCTTC; cdr3_aa: CASSSGTSGVGSYNEQFF
clone_size: NA; d_call: TRBD2; v_call: TRBV5-1; j_call: TRBJ2-5; cdr3_nt: TGCGCCAGCAGCCCGGGACTAGCGGGACAAGAGACCCAGTACTTC; cdr3_aa: CASSPGLAGQETQYF
clone_size: NA; d_call: TRBD1; v_call: TRBV4-2; j_call: TRBJ2-5; cdr3_nt: TGTGCCAGCAGCTACCCCTCCGGGACAGGGGTTACCCAGTACTTC; cdr3_aa: CASSYPSGTGVTQYF
clone_size: NA; d_call: NA; v_call: TRBV7-9; j_call: TRBJ1-4; cdr3_nt: TGTGCCAGCAGCTTAGTCGATGAAAAACTGTTTTTT; cdr3_aa: CASSLVDEKLFF
clone_size: NA; d_call: NA; v_call: TRBV7-8; j_call: TRBJ2-1; cdr3_nt: TGTGCCAGCAGCGGGTATGGGGTAAATGAGCAGTTCTTC; cdr3_aa: CASSGYGVNEQFF
clone_size: NA; d_call: NA; v_call: TRBV4-3; j_call: TRBJ1-4; cdr3_nt: TGCGCCAGCAGCCAACGCCGGGCTCGGGGAGGGAATTTTGGGACTAATGAAAAACTGTTTTTT; cdr3_aa: CASSQRRARGGNFGTNEKLFF
clone_size: once; d_call: TRBD1; v_call: TRBV5-1; j_call: TRBJ1-2; cdr3_nt: TGCGCCAGCAGCTTGGAAGCAGGGGGAAATTATGGCTACACCTTC; cdr3_aa: CASSLEAGGNYGYTF
clone_size: NA; d_call: TRBD2; v_call: TRBV7-2; j_call: TRBJ2-7; cdr3_nt: TGTGCCAGCAGCGGACTAGCGGGCCCCTACGAGCAGTACTTC; cdr3_aa: CASSGLAGPYEQYF
clone_size: few; d_call: TRBD2; v_call: TRBV30; j_call: TRBJ2-5; cdr3_nt: TGTGCCTCCCTCCGCGGGGGAGGGGAGACCCAGTACTTC; cdr3_aa: CASLRGGGETQYF
clone_size: once; d_call: TRBD1; v_call: TRBV6-1; j_call: TRBJ2-7; cdr3_nt: TGTGCCAGCAGAGGGACAGGTAAATACGAGCAGTACTTC; cdr3_aa: CASRGTGKYEQYF
clone_size: NA; d_call: TRBD1; v_call: TRBV6-5; j_call: TRBJ1-2; cdr3_nt: TGTGCCAGCAGACAACAGGGGGGCCACTATGGCTACACCTTC; cdr3_aa: CASRQQGGHYGYTF
clone_size: NA; d_call: NA; v_call: TRBV6-4; j_call: TRBJ2-2; cdr3_nt: TGTGCCAGCAGTGACAGCGACACCGGGGAGCTGTTTTTT; cdr3_aa: CASSDSDTGELFF